Presented here are 14 T cell receptor beta chains from one specimen sequenced in a study of blood T cell repertoires in COVID-19. Repertoires were generated with immunoSEQ multiplex PCR, while TCRdb's copy carries only in-frame clones and drops some. The data show over 75,000 clones, 83% seen once. Sequences were obtained from peripheral blood. All receptors come from a human donor in a cohort sampled during active COVID-19.

The sample holds a few counts of this clone. This sequence joins TRBV30 and TRBJ1-2, with TRBD1 as a possible D gene (5 bases). Trimming took 0 bases from V and 4 from J, leaving 12 bases between them. This CDR3 region has 14 residues. From germline, CDR1 is GTSNPN and CDR2 SVGIG (reference sequence). CDR3 residues: CAWSVLQGAYGYTF. The CDR3 nucleotides read TGTGCCTGGAGTGTCCTTCAGGGTGCCTATGGCTACACCTTC.

This rearrangement joins TRBV20-1 to TRBJ1-2; 7 nucleotides agree with TRBD1. CDR3 length: 15 amino acids. J gave up 1 base and V 3 bases, and 8 bases lay outside the gene matches. The germline gives CDR1 DFQATT, CDR2 SNEGSKA (reference sequence). The CDR3 DNA reads as TGCAGTGCTAGTAGCCCGACAGGGTATAACTATGGCTACACCTTC. Protein sequence: CSASSPTGYNYGYTF.

This chain connects TRBV6-5 to TRBJ2-7, with 9 positions matching TRBD1. V shed 6 bases and J 7 bases; nucleotides not matched to a gene: 13. The CDR3 extends over 15 amino acids. CDR1 and CDR2 (germline): MNHEY, SVGAGI. The CDR3 loop reads CASSLRDRVSYEQYF. The DNA for the CDR3 is TGTGCCAGCAGCCTCCGGGACAGGGTCTCGTATGAGCAGTACTTC.

This chain joins TRBV5-6 and TRBJ2-1; 7 bases agree with TRBD1. The CDR3 has 12 amino acids. Germline V lookup: CDR1 SGHDT, CDR2 YYEEEE. Germline trimming cut 4 bases from V and 8 bases from J; bases unmatched to any gene: 3. This CDR3 is CASSVTGHEQFF. In nucleotides, the CDR3 is TGTGCCAGCAGCGTGACAGGGCATGAGCAGTTCTTC.

The chain carries TRBV6-6 and TRBJ2-3, with 8 bases matching TRBD1. Germline V gene sequence: CDR1 MNHNY, CDR2 SVGAGI (reference sequence). This CDR3 has 15 amino acids. With 7 bases clipped from V and 1 base from J, the junction kept 7 bases outside the gene matches. As DNA, the CDR3 is TGTGCCAGCACCTTACAGGGGGATGGCACAGATACGCAGTATTTT. Translating gives CASTLQGDGTDTQYF.

This clone turned up a few times. V and J are TRBV21-1 and TRBJ1-5; TRBD1, the table's D call, was not compared with the DNA. TRBV21-1 is a recognized pseudogene. The CDR3 is made up of 13 amino acids. CDR3 loop: CASSNRVNQPQHF. CDR3 DNA sequence: TGTGCCAGCAGCAACAGGGTCAATCAGCCCCAGCATTTT.

The DNA of the CDR3 is TGTGCCAGCAGCTTAGCGAGAACTAGCGGGGGGCCGTCCTACGAGCAGTACTTC. It translates to CASSLARTSGGPSYEQYF. V and J are TRBV7-2 and TRBJ2-7; 12 bases match TRBD2. Germline V gene data show CDR1 as SGHTA and CDR2 as FQGNSA. Unmatched junction bases numbered 7, after V lost 0 bases and J lost 1 base. The CDR3 is 18 residues long.

The rearrangement links TRBV5-1 to TRBJ2-1; 7 nucleotides match TRBD1. In germline, CDR1 is SGHRS, CDR2 YFSETQ. The CDR3 runs to 13 residues. With 4 bases clipped from V and 6 bases from J, the junction kept 4 bases outside the gene matches. Written as DNA, the CDR3 is TGCGCCAGCAGCCTTACAGGGGCCAATGAGCAGTTCTTC. Amino acids: CASSLTGANEQFF.

The J gene is TRBJ1-4, the V gene TRBV30; 9 bases are a match to TRBD1. Germline trimming cut 4 bases from V and 0 bases from J; bases unmatched to any gene: 9. The CDR3 totals 17 residues. Germline assignment: CDR1 GTSNPN and CDR2 SVGIG (reference sequence). CDR3 sequence: CAWTPWDRAATNEKLFF. The CDR3, as DNA: TGTGCCTGGACCCCATGGGACAGGGCAGCAACTAATGAAAAACTGTTTTTT.

The chain couples TRBV19 to TRBJ2-3; 14 bases line up with TRBD2. The CDR3 sequence is 16 residues long. Per germline, CDR1 LNHDA and CDR2 SQIVND (reference sequence). V was clipped by 9 bases and J by 4 bases; unmatched bases: 9. CDR3 amino acids: CASGTRLAGGADTQYF. CDR3 coding DNA: TGTGCCAGCGGGACCCGACTAGCGGGAGGGGCAGATACGCAGTATTTT.

The genes are TRBV2 and TRBJ1-1; 7 bases are a match to TRBD1. Germline V gives CDR1 SNHLY, CDR2 FYNNEI. Trimming cost V 6 bases and J 5 bases; bases outside gene matches: 12. There are 15 residues in the CDR3. This chain's CDR3 is CASRRTGFLSTEAFF. The CDR3 DNA reads TGTGCCAGCAGAAGGACAGGTTTTTTATCAACTGAAGCTTTCTTT.

The chain uses TRBV5-4 and TRBJ2-7; a weak D match, TRBD1 (7 bases). The CDR3 spans 16 residues. V was pared by 4 bases and J by 2 bases, with 19 bases between. Per the germline V gene, CDR1 is SGHNT and CDR2 is YYREEE (reference sequence). This chain's CDR3 is CASSPGAGQGAYEQYF. The CDR3 nucleotides read TGTGCCAGCAGCCCGGGCGCGGGGCAGGGGGCCTACGAGCAGTACTTC.

The chain employs TRBV28 and TRBJ1-1; TRBD1 aligns across 7 bases. CDR3 size: 15 residues. From germline, CDR1 is MDHEN and CDR2 SYDVKM. J lost 4 bases, V lost 6 bases, and 11 bases had no gene match. CDR3: CASSSVRQGGTEAFF. The CDR3 DNA reads TGTGCCAGCAGCTCCGTCAGACAGGGCGGCACTGAAGCTTTCTTT.

The rearrangement links TRBV13 to TRBJ1-2, with TRBD1 identical over 8 bases. The ends lost 4 bases at V and 6 bases at J; junction bases unmatched: 13. Germline V lookup: CDR1 PRHDT, CDR2 FYEKMQ (reference sequence). The CDR3 is made up of 16 amino acids. The CDR3 DNA sequence: TGTGCCAGCAGCTATGGGCGGGTGGACAGGGTGAATGGCTACACCTTC. Amino acid sequence: CASSYGRVDRVNGYTF.